A single sample is the source of the 18 T cell receptor beta chains below, sequenced in a study of T cell clonality in common variable immunodeficiency. Data came from immunoSEQ multiplex PCR; TCRdb stores just in-frame clones and leaves some out. The table lists under 65,000 clones, no singletons, with approximately 0.84% in the top ten. Material: peripheral blood mononuclear cells. The origin of the receptors is a person aged 18 to 75 in good health.

At least ten counts were recorded for this clone. Read data end 3 residues before the CDR3 end; the end is taken from the germline J gene. This chain connects TRBV10-3 to TRBJ2-2; maybe TRBD1 (5 bases). The CDR3 is made up of 14 amino acids. The germline gives CDR1 ENHRY, CDR2 SYGVKD. The chain's CDR3 is CAISSDSGANVLFF. The CDR3 DNA, read in part, is TGTGCCATCAGTTCAGACTCTGGGGCCAACGTG.

The table lists this clone with many counts. The CDR3 end falls 3 residues outside the read, so it is completed with the germline J gene. The chain joins TRBV30 to TRBJ2-5; D ambiguous. Trimming cost V 7 bases and J 3 bases, with 15 bases left between them. This CDR3 comprises 13 residues. Germline V gene lookup returns CDR1 GTSNPN and CDR2 SVGIG (reference sequence). The sequenced part of the CDR3 DNA is TGTGCCTCGAACCCCGCAAACAAAGAGACC. Its translation: CASNPANKET. Given in full, the CDR3 is CASNPANKETQYF.

Worth noting for this clone: From the germline J gene comes the end of the CDR3, since the read stops 3 residues before it. The chain links TRBV7-7 to TRBJ1-2; D is uncertain. This CDR3 has 13 residues. Looked up from germline, CDR1 is SSHAT and CDR2 is FNYEAQ (reference sequence). CDR3 in amino acids: CASSLAGSHDYTF. Partial CDR3 DNA: TGTGCCAGCAGCTTAGCGGGCTCCCACGAC.

This clone has ten or more counts. The read terminates 3 residues ahead of where the CDR3 ends, so the germline J gene completes it. The chain uses TRBV18 and TRBJ1-1; possible D gene TRBD1, 6 bases. This CDR3 is 15 amino acids long. The germline V gene has CDR1 KGHSH and CDR2 LQKENI. The V gene lost 3 bases and the J gene lost 0 bases, with 11 bases spanning the gap. CDR3: CASSPRTVMNTEAFF. The covered CDR3 bases are TGTGCCAGCTCACCCCGGACAGTTATGAACACTGAA.

In this sample, this clone turned up many times. The read ends 3 residues before the CDR3 terminus; that terminus is restored from the germline J gene. The V call is TRBV30, the J call TRBJ1-1; D is unclear. Germline assignment: CDR1 GTSNPN and CDR2 SVGIG (reference sequence). The CDR3 sequence is 11 residues long. CDR3 DNA, as far as it was read: TGTGCCTGGAGTGTGCGCCGCGAA. Protein product: CAWSVRRE. The full-length CDR3 reads as CAWSVRREAFF.

With regard to this clone: The read is 3 residues too short to cover the CDR3 end, so that end is filled in from the germline J gene. The genes are TRBV7-2 and TRBJ1-2; 8 bases map to TRBD1. This CDR3 is built from 15 residues. Germline V gives CDR1 SGHTA, CDR2 FQGNSA. Incomplete CDR3 DNA: TGTGCCAGCAGATTCGACAGGGGAACGGACAATGAC. Amino acids: CASRFDRGTDND. In full, the CDR3 reads CASRFDRGTDNDYTF.

A few counts support this clone. A far larger clone is just one base off, so this is likely a read error. The observed sequence ends 3 residues before the CDR3 terminus, with the missing tail filled in from the germline J gene. The chain recombines TRBV19 with TRBJ2-7; the match to TRBD2 covers 9 bases. The CDR3 sequence is 17 residues long. The V gene's germline CDR1 is LNHDA and CDR2 SQIVND (reference sequence). Germline trimming cut 3 bases from V and 0 bases from J; bases unmatched to any gene: 9. The CDR3 reads CASSMGGLAGDSYEQYF. The DNA read from the CDR3 is TGTGCCAGTAGTATGGGGGGCTTAGCGGGGGACTCCTACGAG.

This clone has ten or more counts. The CDR3 end lies 3 residues beyond the end of the read and is filled in from the germline J gene. J is TRBJ2-6 and V is TRBV14, with D unresolved. There are 16 residues in the CDR3. Germline-derived CDR1 and CDR2 are SGHDN and FVKESK. V was clipped by 1 base and J by 0 bases, with 7 bases between them. Partial CDR3 DNA: TGTGCCAGCAGCCAAGTAGTTGGCTCTGGGGCCAACGTC. It encodes CASSQVVGSGANV. In full, the CDR3 is CASSQVVGSGANVLTF.

About this clone itself: Read sequence stops 3 residues before the CDR3 end, and the germline J gene provides the missing end. The rearrangement joins TRBV19 to TRBJ2-4, with TRBD1 matching over 7 bases. The CDR3 totals 13 residues. Germline CDR1 LNHDA, CDR2 SQIVND (reference sequence). The sequenced part of the CDR3 DNA is TGTGCCAGTAGGCGACCCGGGACAGAGGGT. It translates to CASRRPGTEG. The full CDR3 sequence reads CASRRPGTEGQYF.

This clone was recorded at least ten times. With the read ending 3 residues before the CDR3 end, the germline J gene is used to fill in that end. The chain joins TRBV18 to TRBJ1-1; D call uncertain. Per the germline V gene, CDR1 is KGHSH and CDR2 is LQKENI. This CDR3 is built from 15 residues. V was trimmed by 1 base and J by 6 bases, leaving 15 bases between them. This CDR3 is CASSPLSGSNAEAFF. The CDR3 DNA, read in part, is TGTGCCAGCTCACCACTCTCGGGGAGTAACGCTGAA. The whole variable domain, filled in from reference TRBV18 and TRBJ1-1, reads NAGVMQNPRHLVRRRGQEARLRCSPMKGHSHVYWYRQLPEEGLKFMVYLQKENIIDESGMPKERFSAEFPKEGPSILRIQQVVRGDSAAYFCASSPLSGSNAEAFFGQGTRLTVV.

This clone was detected ten times or more. The CDR3 spells CSARQGTEAFF. The covered CDR3 bases are TGCAGTGCTAGACAGGGGACTGAA. V gene TRBV20-1 combines with J gene TRBJ1-1; the D gene is possibly TRBD1 (6 bases). The read terminates 3 residues before the CDR3 end, so the remaining end is supplied by the germline J gene. Germline loops: CDR1 DFQATT, CDR2 SNEGSKA (reference sequence). The CDR3 contains 11 residues. Between the trimmed V and J ends, which lost 2 bases and 5 bases, there was a span of 6 bases.

This clone was seen repeatedly, ten times or more. The read finishes 3 residues shy of the CDR3 end, and the germline J gene is used to complete it. V and J are TRBV30 and TRBJ2-1, with 8 bases that match TRBD1. Germline assignment: CDR1 GTSNPN and CDR2 SVGIG (reference sequence). Losses at the gene ends were 2 bases for V and 9 bases for J; bases not matched to a gene: 3. The CDR3 has 12 residues. CDR3 amino acids: CAWSRTGTEQFF. The sequenced part of the CDR3 DNA is TGTGCCTGGAGTCGGACAGGGACTGAG.

At least ten counts were recorded for this clone. Read coverage stops 3 residues before the CDR3 terminus; the germline J gene supplies the remainder. This sequence joins TRBV20-1 and TRBJ2-2, with a tentative D call TRBD2 (7 bases). The germline V gene encodes CDR1 DFQATT and CDR2 SNEGSKA (reference sequence). CDR3 length: 14 amino acids. The CDR3 bases that were read are TGCAGTGCTGGGGGAGGGGGGACTAATGAAAAG. Its protein product is CSAGGGGTNEK. The whole CDR3 sequence reads CSAGGGGTNEKLFF.

This clone showed up many times. The read stops 3 residues short of the end of the CDR3; the missing end is completed from the germline J gene. The rearrangement joins TRBV19 to TRBJ1-3; the D is unclear. The CDR3 is 13 residues long. Germline CDR1 is LNHDA and CDR2 is SQIVND (reference sequence). V lost 5 bases and J lost 5, with 10 bases in between. The CDR3 bases that were read are TGTGCCAGTAGTGGACTATTAAGAAACACC. The encoded protein is CASSGLLRNT. The CDR3, in full, reads CASSGLLRNTIYF.

This clone showed up many times. The CDR3 extends 3 residues past the end of the read, so its final part is completed from the germline J gene. The sample has other DNA sequences that encode this CDR3 too. V and J are TRBV5-6 and TRBJ1-3; D may be TRBD1 (5 bases). The CDR3 runs 15 residues. Trimming took off 1 base at V and 0 bases at J, with 8 bases between the two ends. Germline values: CDR1 SGHDT, CDR2 YYEEEE. The CDR3 here is CASSLRGHSGNTIYF. The covered CDR3 bases are TGTGCCAGCAGCTTGAGGGGTCACTCTGGAAACACC.

Ten or more counts support this clone. The read is 3 residues too short to cover the CDR3 end, so that end is filled in from the germline J gene. The gene calls are TRBV5-1 and TRBJ1-2, with a tentative D call TRBD1 (6 bases). Germline V gene sequence: CDR1 SGHRS, CDR2 YFSETQ. With 0 bases removed from V and 0 bases from J, the gap between germline ends came to 9 bases. The CDR3 is 15 residues long. The CDR3 bases that were read are TGCGCCAGCAGCTTGGGACAGGCGTCTAACTATGGC. Translation gives CASSLGQASNYG. The entire CDR3 protein is CASSLGQASNYGYTF.

This clone was seen ten or more times. The read ends 3 residues early relative to the CDR3; the germline J gene fills the gap. Other DNA sequences from this sample encode an identical CDR3 as well. This chain uses TRBV6-2 or TRBV6-3 with TRBJ1-3; possible D gene TRBD1, 6 bases. Germline-derived CDR1 and CDR2 are MNHEY and SVGEGT. V lost 6 bases and J 0 bases, leaving 12 bases between the germline ends. The CDR3 runs to 15 residues. The sequenced part of the CDR3 DNA is TGTGCCAGCAGCACCGACAGGTCCTCTGGAAACACC. Translating gives CASSTDRSSGNT. The CDR3 as a whole reads CASSTDRSSGNTIYF.

This clone was seen ten or more times. Read data end 3 residues before the CDR3 end; the end is taken from the germline J gene. The V gene is TRBV5-1, the J gene TRBJ1-2; 8 bases agree with TRBD1. The CDR3 has 15 amino acids. V shed 4 bases, J shed 2 bases, and the junction held 7 bases outside the gene matches. Germline V CDR1 and CDR2: SGHRS, YFSETQ. The CDR3 here is CASSPGGTGNYGYTF. The sequenced part of the CDR3 DNA is TGCGCCAGCAGCCCGGGAGGGACAGGAAACTATGGC.